This TCR beta chain was sequenced for a study of cytomegalovirus exposure and HLA in healthy donors. Here immunoSEQ multiplex PCR was the method, and the copy in TCRdb shows in-frame clones only, minus some. Seen here are 160,000 or so clones, just under 85% observed once, and the top ten hold approximately 2%. CDR1 is ENHRY, CDR2 SYGVKD, per germline. The CDR3 has 14 amino acids. The ends were cut back, 3 bases at V and 6 bases at J, with 9 bases in the middle. The sequence came from a man aged 25-45 years in good health and CMV-seropositive. The sample taken for sequencing was PBMCs. V and J are TRBV10-3 and TRBJ1-6; D ambiguous. CDR3 amino acids: CAISDRESNSPLHF. Here the CDR3 DNA reads TGTGCCATCAGTGATCGGGAAAGTAATTCACCCCTCCACTTT.